Sequencing of this T cell receptor beta chain was carried out in a study of blood T cell repertoires in COVID-19. Across the whole study: The origin of the acute and convalescent COVID-19 samples was the United States, Italy and Spain. PBMCs, B-cell-depleted T cells, or T cells were the source of the cDNA or gDNA that made up the material.

In the source study's methods: The assay estimated nucleated cells by amplifying reference gene primers. The table came from immunoSEQ multiplex PCR; TCRdb's copy has only in-frame clones and leaves some out. V, J and clone size were drawn from that table, and D and trimming were deduced from the DNA. The sample consists of about 180,000 clones, roughly 87% of them appearing once. Unmatched junction bases numbered 8, after V lost 4 bases and J lost 5 bases. Germline CDR1 is SGHNT and CDR2 is YYREEE (reference sequence). The CDR3 contains 17 residues. This clonotype was obtained from a woman in her thirties or forties with acute COVID-19. Material for sequencing was PBMCs or T cells enriched from blood (not recorded which). The V call is TRBV5-4, the J call TRBJ2-3; 15 bases align to TRBD2. The CDR3 spells CASSQRTSGGAGDTQYF. CDR3 nucleotide sequence: TGTGCCAGCAGCCAGCGGACTAGCGGGGGGGCCGGAGATACGCAGTATTTT.